The clone carrying this T cell receptor (beta chain) was recorded a few times. Assay used: immunoSEQ multiplex PCR; TCRdb lists only in-frame clones, some missing. This sample carries about 240,000 clones, approximately 84% of them seen once, and the ten largest clones take 3.3%. This entry belongs to a study of blood T cell repertoires in COVID-19. Study-level background: PBMCs, B-cell-depleted T cells, or T cells were the source of the cDNA or gDNA that made up the material.

The CDR3 length is 16 residues. Germline assignment: CDR1 KGHSY and CDR2 FQNENV. V was shortened by 2 bases and J by 0 bases, with 11 bases between the two germline ends. All enrollees were about 18 to 90 years old and from around 25 US areas. Assignment of participants to cohorts was predicated upon participant-reported clinical history. This clonotype originated in a woman aged 40 to 55 with acute COVID-19. V and J are TRBV16 and TRBJ1-5, with D possibly being TRBD1 (6 bases). The sequenced sample was PBMCs or T cells enriched from blood (not recorded which). The CDR3 sequence is CASSQAWGPSNQPQHF. The CDR3 bases are TGTGCCAGCAGCCAAGCGTGGGGGCCTAGCAATCAGCCCCAGCATTTT.